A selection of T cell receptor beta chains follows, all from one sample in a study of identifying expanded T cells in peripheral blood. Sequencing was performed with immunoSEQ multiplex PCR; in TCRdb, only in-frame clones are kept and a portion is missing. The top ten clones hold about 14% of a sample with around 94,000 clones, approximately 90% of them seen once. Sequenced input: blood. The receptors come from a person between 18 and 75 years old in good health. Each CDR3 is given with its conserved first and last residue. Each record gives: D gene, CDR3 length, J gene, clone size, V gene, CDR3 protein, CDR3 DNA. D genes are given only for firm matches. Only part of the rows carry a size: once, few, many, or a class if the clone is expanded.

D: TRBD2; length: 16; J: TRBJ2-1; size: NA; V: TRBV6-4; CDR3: CASSDSASGSYNEQFF; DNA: TGTGCCAGCAGTGACTCGGCTAGCGGCTCCTACAATGAGCAGTTCTTC
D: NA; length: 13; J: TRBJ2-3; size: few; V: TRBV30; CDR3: CAWGKISTDTQYF; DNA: TGTGCCTGGGGAAAGATTAGCACAGATACGCAGTATTTT
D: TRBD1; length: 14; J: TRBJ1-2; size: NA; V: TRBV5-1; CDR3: CASSLAGQGEGYTF; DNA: TGCGCCAGCAGCTTGGCGGGACAGGGGGAGGGCTACACCTTC
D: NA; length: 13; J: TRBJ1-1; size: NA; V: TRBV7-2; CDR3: CASSLARNTEAFF; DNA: TGTGCCAGCAGCTTAGCCCGGAACACTGAAGCTTTCTTT
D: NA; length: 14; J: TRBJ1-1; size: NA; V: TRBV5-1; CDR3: CASSLWIGNTEAFF; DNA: TGCGCCAGCAGCTTGTGGATAGGGAACACTGAAGCTTTCTTT
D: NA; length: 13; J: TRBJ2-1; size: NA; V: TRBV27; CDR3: CAGSCRSYNEQFF; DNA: TGTGCCGGATCATGCAGATCCTACAATGAGCAGTTCTTC
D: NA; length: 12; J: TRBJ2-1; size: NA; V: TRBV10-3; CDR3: CAISVAGYEQFF; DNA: TGTGCCATCAGTGTTGCAGGGTATGAGCAGTTCTTC
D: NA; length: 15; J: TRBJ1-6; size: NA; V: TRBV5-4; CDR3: CASSLSPESGSPLHF; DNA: TGTGCCAGCAGCTTAAGTCCAGAGAGTGGATCCCCCCTCCACTTT
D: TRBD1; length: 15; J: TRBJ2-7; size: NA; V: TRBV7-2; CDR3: CASSTGQGAFYEQYF; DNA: TGTGCCAGCAGCACAGGACAGGGGGCCTTCTACGAGCAGTACTTC
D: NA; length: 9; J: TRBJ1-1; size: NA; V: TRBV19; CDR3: CASGTEAFF; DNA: TGTGCCAGCGGGACTGAAGCTTTCTTT
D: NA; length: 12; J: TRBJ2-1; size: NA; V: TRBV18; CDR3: CASSLLAPEQFF; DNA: TGTGCCAGCTCACTACTAGCACCCGAGCAGTTCTTC
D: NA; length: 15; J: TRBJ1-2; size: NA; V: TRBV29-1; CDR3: CSVEGGGRSSYGYTF; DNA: TGCAGCGTGGAGGGGGGAGGCCGTTCATCCTATGGCTACACCTTC
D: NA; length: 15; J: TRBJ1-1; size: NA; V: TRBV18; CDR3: CASSSRRDLNTEAFF; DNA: TGTGCCAGCTCAAGTAGGAGGGACCTGAACACTGAAGCTTTCTTT
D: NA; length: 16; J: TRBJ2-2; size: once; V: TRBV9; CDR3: CASSVVSGLNTGELFF; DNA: TGTGCCAGCAGCGTAGTATCCGGGTTGAACACCGGGGAGCTGTTTTTT
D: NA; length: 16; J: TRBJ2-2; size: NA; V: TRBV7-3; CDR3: CASSGVLGANTGELFF; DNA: TGTGCCAGCAGCGGTGTCCTCGGAGCGAACACCGGGGAGCTGTTTTTT
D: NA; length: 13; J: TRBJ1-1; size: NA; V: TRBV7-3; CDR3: CASSGQGDTEAFF; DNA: TGTGCCAGCAGCGGTCAGGGTGACACTGAAGCTTTCTTT